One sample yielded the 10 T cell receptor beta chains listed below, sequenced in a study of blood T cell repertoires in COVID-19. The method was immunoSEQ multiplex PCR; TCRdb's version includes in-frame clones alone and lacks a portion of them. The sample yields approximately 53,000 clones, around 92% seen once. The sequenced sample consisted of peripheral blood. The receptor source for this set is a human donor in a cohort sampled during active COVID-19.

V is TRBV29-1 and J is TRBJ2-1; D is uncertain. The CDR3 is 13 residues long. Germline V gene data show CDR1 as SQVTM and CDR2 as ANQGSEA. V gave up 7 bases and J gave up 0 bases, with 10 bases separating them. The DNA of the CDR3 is TGCAGCGCGGCACCGAGCTCCTACAATGAGCAGTTCTTC. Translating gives CSAAPSSYNEQFF.

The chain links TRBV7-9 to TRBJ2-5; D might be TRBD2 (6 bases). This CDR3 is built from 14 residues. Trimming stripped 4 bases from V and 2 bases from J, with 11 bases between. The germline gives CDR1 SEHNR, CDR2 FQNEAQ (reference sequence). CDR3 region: CASSSRDLQETQYF. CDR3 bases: TGTGCCAGCAGCTCGCGGGACCTTCAAGAGACCCAGTACTTC.

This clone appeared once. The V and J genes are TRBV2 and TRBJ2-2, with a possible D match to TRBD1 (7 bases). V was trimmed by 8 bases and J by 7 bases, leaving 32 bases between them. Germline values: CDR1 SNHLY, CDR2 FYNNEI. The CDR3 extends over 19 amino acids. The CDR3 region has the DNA TGTGCCAGCGGGGGGTCGGGACAGCCTTTCGACTCCACAGTCGGGGAGCTGTTTTTT. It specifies CASGGSGQPFDSTVGELFF.

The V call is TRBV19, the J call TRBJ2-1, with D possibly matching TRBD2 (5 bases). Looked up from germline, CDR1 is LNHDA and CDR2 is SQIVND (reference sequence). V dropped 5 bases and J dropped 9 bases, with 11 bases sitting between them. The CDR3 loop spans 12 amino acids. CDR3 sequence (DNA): TGTGCCAGTAGTGTCCGGGATTCTGAGCAGTTCTTC. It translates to CASSVRDSEQFF.

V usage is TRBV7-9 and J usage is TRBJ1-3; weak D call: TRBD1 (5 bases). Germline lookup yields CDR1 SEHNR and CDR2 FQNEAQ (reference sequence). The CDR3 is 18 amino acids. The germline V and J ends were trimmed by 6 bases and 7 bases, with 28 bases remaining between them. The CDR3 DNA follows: TGTGCCAGCAGTTTAACCGACTATGACGGAGGGGCTTATAACACCATATATTTT. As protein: CASSLTDYDGGAYNTIYF.

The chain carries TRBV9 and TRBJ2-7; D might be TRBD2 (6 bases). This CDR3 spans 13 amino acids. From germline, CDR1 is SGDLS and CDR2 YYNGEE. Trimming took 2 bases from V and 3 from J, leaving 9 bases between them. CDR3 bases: TGTGCCAGCAGCGTGCAAGCGGGCTACGAGCAGTACTTC. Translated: CASSVQAGYEQYF.

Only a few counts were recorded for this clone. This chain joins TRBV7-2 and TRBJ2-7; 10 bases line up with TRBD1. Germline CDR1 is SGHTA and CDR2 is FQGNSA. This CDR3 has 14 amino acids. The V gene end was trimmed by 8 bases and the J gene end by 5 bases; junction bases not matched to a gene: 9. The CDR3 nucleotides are TGTGCCAGCGAACTGGGGGACAGGGGTGACGAGCAGTACTTC. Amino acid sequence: CASELGDRGDEQYF. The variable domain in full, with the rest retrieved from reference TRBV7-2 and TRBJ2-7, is GAGVSQSPSNKVTEKGKDVELRCDPISGHTALYWYRQSLGQGLEFLIYFQGNSAPDKSGLPSDRFSAERTGGSVSTLTIQRTQQEDSAVYLCASELGDRGDEQYFGPGTRLTVT.

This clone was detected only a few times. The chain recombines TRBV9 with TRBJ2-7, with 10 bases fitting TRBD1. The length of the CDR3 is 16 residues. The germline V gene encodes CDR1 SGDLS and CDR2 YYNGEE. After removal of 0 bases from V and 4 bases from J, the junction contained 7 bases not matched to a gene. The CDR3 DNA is TGTGCCAGCAGCGTAGATCAGGGGGGACAGGGGTACGAGCAGTACTTC. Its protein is CASSVDQGGQGYEQYF.

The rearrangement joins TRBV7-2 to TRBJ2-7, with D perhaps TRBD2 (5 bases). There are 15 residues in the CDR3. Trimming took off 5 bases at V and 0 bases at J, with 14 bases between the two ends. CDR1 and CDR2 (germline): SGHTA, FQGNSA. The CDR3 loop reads CASSPGLGSSYEQYF. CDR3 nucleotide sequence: TGTGCCAGCAGCCCTGGACTGGGGAGCTCCTACGAGCAGTACTTC.

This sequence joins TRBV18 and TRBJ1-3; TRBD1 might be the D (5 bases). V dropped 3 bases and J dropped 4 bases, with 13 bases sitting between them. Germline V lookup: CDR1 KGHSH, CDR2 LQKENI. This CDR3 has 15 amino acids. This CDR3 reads CASSPLGTPGNTIYF. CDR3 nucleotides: TGTGCCAGCTCACCCCTCGGGACTCCGGGAAACACCATATATTTT.